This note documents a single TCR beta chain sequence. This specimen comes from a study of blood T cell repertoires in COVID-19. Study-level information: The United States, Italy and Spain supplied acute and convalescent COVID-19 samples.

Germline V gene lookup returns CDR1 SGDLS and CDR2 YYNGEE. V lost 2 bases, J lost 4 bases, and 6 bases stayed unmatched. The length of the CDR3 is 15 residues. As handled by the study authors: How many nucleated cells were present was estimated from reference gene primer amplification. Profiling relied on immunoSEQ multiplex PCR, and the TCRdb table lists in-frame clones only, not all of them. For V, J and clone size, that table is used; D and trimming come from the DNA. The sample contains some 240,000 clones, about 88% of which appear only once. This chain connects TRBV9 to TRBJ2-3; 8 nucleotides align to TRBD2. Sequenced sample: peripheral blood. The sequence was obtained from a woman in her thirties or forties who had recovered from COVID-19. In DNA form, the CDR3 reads TGTGCCAGCAGCGTCCGAGCGGGAGCCTCAGATACGCAGTATTTT. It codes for CASSVRAGASDTQYF. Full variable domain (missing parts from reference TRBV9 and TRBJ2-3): DSGVTQTPKHLITATGQRVTLRCSPRSGDLSVYWYQQSLDQGLQFLIQYYNGEERAKGNILERFSAQQFPDLHSELNLSSLELGDSALYFCASSVRAGASDTQYFGPGTRLTVL.